These T cell receptor beta chains were read from a single sample in a study of T cells in Graves' hyperthyroidism and ophthalmopathy. TCRdb reprocessed the multiplex PCR reads with MiXCR, giving one entry per CDR3 protein. This table has hundreds of thousands of distinct CDR3 sequences, approximately 13% appearing once. The source material was blood. These receptor sequences come from a woman aged 40-49 years with Graves' ophthalmopathy. CDR3s include the opening cysteine and the closing phenylalanine or tryptophan. The D gene is left open where the match is weak. Size is stated for part of the rows, as once, few or many counts, or as a class when the clone is expanded.

DNA: TGCAGTGCTAGAGACACACTAAGGGGGGGGGGATATGGCTACACCTTC
CDR3: CSARDTLRGGGYGYTF
D: -
J: TRBJ1-2
size: -
length: 16
V: TRBV20-1

DNA: TGTGCCAGCGGGCCACAGGGGGCGCTGGGGGCCAACGTCCTGACTTTC
CDR3: CASGPQGALGANVLTF
D: TRBD1
J: TRBJ2-6
size: many
length: 16
V: TRBV12-3/TRBV12-4

DNA: TGTGCCATCAGTGAGTCGAGGACCGGGGAGCTGTTTTTT
CDR3: CAISESRTGELFF
D: -
J: TRBJ2-2
size: -
length: 13
V: TRBV10-3

DNA: TGTGCCAGTAGAAGGCAGGGCTCAGTTACAGATACGCAGTATTTT
CDR3: CASRRQGSVTDTQYF
D: -
J: TRBJ2-3
size: many
length: 15
V: TRBV19

DNA: TGTGCCAGCAGTGAAAGTCCGGTGGGACTTCCGAGGGAAAAACTGTTTTTT
CDR3: CASSESPVGLPREKLFF
D: -
J: TRBJ1-4
size: -
length: 17
V: TRBV6-1

DNA: TGTGCCAGCTCTCCCGGGACAGGGGGCTCCGGGGAGCTGTTTTTT
CDR3: CASSPGTGGSGELFF
D: TRBD1
J: TRBJ2-2
size: many
length: 15
V: TRBV12-3/TRBV12-4

DNA: TGTGCCAGCAGTGACAGTCTACATCAGCCCCAGCATTTT
CDR3: CASSDSLHQPQHF
D: -
J: TRBJ1-5
size: many
length: 13
V: TRBV6-2/TRBV6-3

DNA: TGTGCCAGCAGTTTAAGCCTAGCGGGGCACAATGAGCAGTTCTTC
CDR3: CASSLSLAGHNEQFF
D: TRBD2
J: TRBJ2-1
size: many
length: 15
V: TRBV12-3/TRBV12-4

DNA: TGTGCCAGTAGTATACCTGGACATATTTGGAACTTC
CDR3: CASSIPGHIWNF
D: -
J: TRBJ2-5
size: few
length: 12
V: TRBV19

DNA: TGTGCCAGCAGAGAGGGTGGGACGCAGTATTTT
CDR3: CASREGGTQYF
D: -
J: TRBJ2-3
size: many
length: 11
V: TRBV12-3/TRBV12-4

DNA: TGTGCCAGCAGTGAAAGAGGGACGGCTGAAGCTTTCTTT
CDR3: CASSERGTAEAFF
D: -
J: TRBJ1-1
size: many
length: 13
V: TRBV2

DNA: TGTGCCAGCAGCGTCGGACAGGTAAAGGGTGGCTACACCTTC
CDR3: CASSVGQVKGGYTF
D: TRBD1
J: TRBJ1-2
size: many
length: 14
V: TRBV9

DNA: TGCGCCAGCAGCCCCGACAGGGTAGGCGGCACTGAAGCTTTCTTT
CDR3: CASSPDRVGGTEAFF
D: TRBD1
J: TRBJ1-1
size: many
length: 15
V: TRBV5-1

DNA: TGTGCCAGCAGTGAATATGGGGGGCGGGATAATCAGCCCCAGCATTTT
CDR3: CASSEYGGRDNQPQHF
D: -
J: TRBJ1-5
size: -
length: 16
V: TRBV25-1

DNA: TGTGCCAGCAGGTACGGGACTGCAACCTACAATGAGCAGTTCTTC
CDR3: CASRYGTATYNEQFF
D: -
J: TRBJ2-1
size: many
length: 15
V: TRBV28

DNA: TGTGCCATCAGCCTCGGACAGGGCACTGAAGCTTTCTTT
CDR3: CAISLGQGTEAFF
D: TRBD1
J: TRBJ1-1
size: many
length: 13
V: TRBV10-3

DNA: TGTGCCAGCAGCTTACTTCCAGGGGCGGATGGCTACACCTTC
CDR3: CASSLLPGADGYTF
D: -
J: TRBJ1-2
size: many
length: 14
V: TRBV5-8

DNA: TGTGCCAGCGACAGACCGATGAACACTGAAGCTTTCTTT
CDR3: CASDRPMNTEAFF
D: -
J: TRBJ1-1
size: many
length: 13
V: TRBV28

DNA: TGTGCCAGCAGTTATAGCGGGGGGCCACAGTCCTACGAGCAGTACTTC
CDR3: CASSYSGGPQSYEQYF
D: TRBD2
J: TRBJ2-7
size: many
length: 16
V: TRBV27

DNA: TGTGCCATCAGTGAGGGGCCGAACACTGAAGCTTTCTTT
CDR3: CAISEGPNTEAFF
D: -
J: TRBJ1-1
size: many
length: 13
V: TRBV10-3

DNA: TGTGCCAGCAGCCTCTCTCGCGACTACGAGCAGTACTTC
CDR3: CASSLSRDYEQYF
D: -
J: TRBJ2-7
size: many
length: 13
V: TRBV6-1

DNA: TGTGCCAGCAGCGTAGGAGGGAACAGGGTATCCAATGAGCAGTTCTTC
CDR3: CASSVGGNRVSNEQFF
D: -
J: TRBJ2-1
size: few
length: 16
V: TRBV9

DNA: TGCAGTGCTATTTATGACAGGGCTGGAGATACGCAGTATTTT
CDR3: CSAIYDRAGDTQYF
D: TRBD1
J: TRBJ2-3
size: many
length: 14
V: TRBV20-1

DNA: TGTGCCAGCAGCGTAACAGGGTTGCCCTACGAGCAGTACTTC
CDR3: CASSVTGLPYEQYF
D: -
J: TRBJ2-7
size: many
length: 14
V: TRBV7-9

DNA: TGTGCCAGCAGCCAGGGATTCGGCGCAGATACGCAGTATTTT
CDR3: CASSQGFGADTQYF
D: -
J: TRBJ2-3
size: many
length: 14
V: TRBV14

DNA: TGTGCCAGCAGCCTCCACGGAAAGTATGGCTACACCTTC
CDR3: CASSLHGKYGYTF
D: -
J: TRBJ1-2
size: many
length: 13
V: TRBV7-9

DNA: TGTGCCAGCAGTTTGTGGACAGGGGTGGATGAGCAGTACTTC
CDR3: CASSLWTGVDEQYF
D: TRBD1
J: TRBJ2-7
size: many
length: 14
V: TRBV28

DNA: TGTGCCAGCAGTTTATTCCTGAGCCAAGAGACCCAGTACTTC
CDR3: CASSLFLSQETQYF
D: -
J: TRBJ2-5
size: many
length: 14
V: TRBV12-3/TRBV12-4